One sample yielded the 15 T cell receptor beta chains listed below, sequenced in a study of technical replicates of blood from several donors. Profiling relied on immunoSEQ multiplex PCR, and the TCRdb table lists in-frame clones only, not all of them. The profile shows around 67,000 clones, 95% to 96% of them singletons. Sequenced sample: T cells isolated from PBMCs. Every receptor here comes from a human donor in good health.

The gene calls are TRBV11-2 and TRBJ1-4; the D is unclear. With 3 bases removed from V and 1 base from J, the gap between germline ends came to 15 bases. The germline gives CDR1 SGHAT, CDR2 FQNNGV. The CDR3 has 17 residues. DNA of the CDR3: TGTGCCAGCAGCTTTCCCCGGGAGTGGTTAACTAATGAAAAACTGTTTTTT. Amino acid sequence: CASSFPREWLTNEKLFF.

The gene calls are TRBV7-2 and TRBJ1-2, with TRBD1 matching over 7 bases. V was pared by 8 bases and J by 4 bases, with 7 bases of the junction left unmatched. The CDR3 sequence is 13 residues long. In germline, CDR1 is SGHTA, CDR2 FQGNSA. In DNA, the CDR3 is TGTGCCAGCCACGGACAGGCGGGCTATGGCTACACCTTC. Amino acids: CASHGQAGYGYTF.

This clone showed up just once. The CDR3 here is CSVSKGRVGELFF. DNA of the CDR3: TGCAGCGTTTCGAAGGGGCGCGTCGGGGAGCTGTTTTTT. The chain has TRBV29-1 and TRBJ2-2, with D tentatively TRBD1 (5 bases). V lost 5 bases, J lost 7 bases, and 14 bases lay in between. CDR3 length: 13 amino acids. The V gene's germline CDR1 is SQVTM and CDR2 ANQGSEA.

V is TRBV30 and J is TRBJ2-2; tentatively, D is TRBD1 (6 bases). This CDR3 is built from 13 residues. Trimming removed 1 base at V and 6 bases at J, with 9 bases between. Germline V lookup: CDR1 GTSNPN, CDR2 SVGIG (reference sequence). The CDR3: CAWSDWGPGELFF. As DNA, the CDR3 is TGTGCCTGGAGTGATTGGGGGCCCGGGGAGCTGTTTTTT.

This clone was observed once. The J gene is TRBJ2-7, the V gene TRBV19, with TRBD2 as a possible D gene (5 bases). CDR3 length: 13 residues. Germline CDR1 and CDR2: LNHDA and SQIVND (reference sequence). Trimming pared 6 bases from V and 3 bases from J, leaving 12 bases between. The CDR3 DNA reads as TGTGCCAGTAGCATGGGAGAGATCTACGAGCAGTACTTC. Translating it yields CASSMGEIYEQYF.

J is TRBJ2-1 and V is TRBV5-6; unclear D gene. Per the germline V gene, CDR1 is SGHDT and CDR2 is YYEEEE. Trimming stripped 4 bases from V and 5 bases from J, with 10 bases between. The CDR3 totals 13 residues. The CDR3 protein is CASSSAVNNEQFF. CDR3 nucleotides: TGTGCCAGCAGCAGCGCGGTAAACAATGAGCAGTTCTTC.

The V call is TRBV30, the J call TRBJ2-7, with 11 bases aligning to TRBD2. Looked up from germline, CDR1 is GTSNPN and CDR2 is SVGIG (reference sequence). Trimming at V came to 2 bases and at J to 5 bases, leaving 14 bases not matched to a gene. The CDR3 is 17 residues long. CDR3 sequence reads: CAWSISTSGVSLNEQYF. DNA of the CDR3: TGTGCCTGGAGTATATCGACTAGCGGGGTTTCTTTGAACGAGCAGTACTTC. Combining the CDR3 with reference TRBV30 and TRBJ2-7 gives the whole variable domain SQTIHQWPATLVQPVGSPLSLECTVEGTSNPNLYWYRQAAGRGLQLLFYSVGIGQISSEVPQNLSASRPQDRQFILSSKKLLLSDSGFYLCAWSISTSGVSLNEQYFGPGTRLTVT.

J is TRBJ2-6 and V is TRBV28; TRBD1 matches at 7 bases. J was trimmed by 1 base and V by 5 bases; bases with no gene match: 14. This CDR3 comprises 19 residues. In germline, CDR1 is MDHEN, CDR2 SYDVKM. The CDR3: CASSRKPGQPSSGANVLTF. DNA of the CDR3: TGTGCCAGCAGTCGTAAACCGGGACAGCCCTCGTCTGGGGCCAACGTCCTGACTTTC. The full variable domain, with the rest looked up from reference TRBV28 and TRBJ2-6, is DVKVTQSSRYLVKRTGEKVFLECVQDMDHENMFWYRQDPGLGLRLIYFSYDVKMKEKGDIPEGYSVSREKKERFSLILESASTNQTSMYLCASSRKPGQPSSGANVLTFGAGSRLTVL.

This clone was seen just once. V usage is TRBV30 and J usage is TRBJ1-2; a possible D gene is TRBD1 (6 bases). This CDR3 contains 13 residues. Germline values: CDR1 GTSNPN, CDR2 SVGIG (reference sequence). V dropped 4 bases and J dropped 3 bases, with 12 bases sitting between them. The CDR3 DNA reads as TGTGCCTGGACACTAGGGGGGGACTATGGCTACACCTTC. This gives the protein CAWTLGGDYGYTF. Drawing the rest from reference TRBV30 and TRBJ1-2, the complete variable domain is SQTIHQWPATLVQPVGSPLSLECTVEGTSNPNLYWYRQAAGRGLQLLFYSVGIGQISSEVPQNLSASRPQDRQFILSSKKLLLSDSGFYLCAWTLGGDYGYTFGSGTRLTVV.

The J gene is TRBJ1-1, the V gene TRBV30; 8 bases are a match to TRBD1. Germline V gives CDR1 GTSNPN, CDR2 SVGIG (reference sequence). The CDR3 contains 15 residues. After removal of 1 base from V and 6 bases from J, the junction contained 10 bases not matched to a gene. For the CDR3, the DNA is TGTGCCTGGAGTGCCCGAGGACAGGGAGACCCTGAAGCTTTCTTT. Its protein product is CAWSARGQGDPEAFF.

In this sample, this clone turned up a few times. The chain recombines TRBV19 with TRBJ1-5, with D uncertain. Per the germline V gene, CDR1 is LNHDA and CDR2 is SQIVND (reference sequence). Trimming took off 6 bases at V and 2 bases at J, with 11 bases between the two ends. The CDR3 consists of 14 residues. As DNA, the CDR3 is TGTGCCAGTAGAGGCGGGTCGGGCAATCAGCCCCAGCATTTT. Residues: CASRGGSGNQPQHF.

This chain connects TRBV10-2 to TRBJ2-1; no clear D gene. CDR3 length: 13 residues. Germline CDR1 reads WSHSY; CDR2 reads SAAADI. The ends were cut back, 9 bases at V and 0 bases at J, with 9 bases in the middle. CDR3 DNA sequence: TGCGCCAGTTACAGAGACTCCTACAATGAGCAGTTCTTC. As protein: CASYRDSYNEQFF.

Here the CDR3 reads CACRKGTGYDYGYTF. Written as DNA, the CDR3 is TGTGCCTGTAGGAAGGGGACAGGATATGACTATGGCTACACCTTC. The rearrangement joins TRBV30 to TRBJ1-2, with 8 bases fitting TRBD1. J was trimmed by 3 bases and V by 6 bases; bases with no gene match: 12. This CDR3 region has 15 residues. Germline values: CDR1 GTSNPN, CDR2 SVGIG (reference sequence).

CDR3 protein: CASSLLSIGTLGANVLTF. In DNA, the CDR3 is TGTGCCAGCAGCTTACTCTCGATTGGGACACTTGGGGCCAACGTCCTGACTTTC. The rearrangement uses TRBV11-3 and TRBJ2-6; possible D gene TRBD1, 6 bases. Between the trimmed V and J ends, which lost 2 bases and 3 bases, there was a span of 17 bases. CDR3 size: 18 residues. Germline-derived CDR1 and CDR2 are SGHNT and YENEEA.

V is TRBV15 and J is TRBJ2-3, with TRBD2 identical over 11 bases. V gave up 5 bases and J gave up 0 bases; unmatched junction bases: 4. The CDR3 is made up of 16 amino acids. Germline values: CDR1 LNHNV, CDR2 YYDKDF (reference sequence). The CDR3 nucleotides read TGTGCCACCAGCCCGGGACTAGCGGAGAGCACAGATACGCAGTATTTT. It yields the protein CATSPGLAESTDTQYF.